This T cell receptor (beta chain) was identified during a study of T cell responses to AZD1222 COVID-19 vaccine. This clone was counted a single time. Produced via immunoSEQ multiplex PCR; TCRdb's table is partial and in-frame only. The table records 99,000 or so clones, approximately 86% of them present only once. This TCR came from an adult who received the MenACWY meningococcal vaccine as a control. Sequenced here: peripheral blood, sampled 28 days after the second dose of the MenACWY control vaccine.

CDR3 amino acids: CASSLGFGGGVAYEQYF. In nucleotides, the CDR3 is TGTGCCAGCAGCTTAGGATTCGGGGGGGGAGTCGCCTACGAGCAGTACTTC. The chain couples TRBV7-2 to TRBJ2-7; 8 positions agree with TRBD2. Germline CDR1 and CDR2: SGHTA and FQGNSA. The CDR3 contains 17 residues. Unmatched junction bases numbered 10, after V lost 1 base and J lost 2 bases.